This TCR beta chain stems from a study of blood T cells in healthy people across ages. The study, taken as a whole, reports: Comparison with aged donors showed that long-lived donors had more naive CD4+ cells and higher diversity.

In this sample, this clonotype turned up a few times. The antigen remains unidentified. A sample-barcoded 5' primer and a J-beta primer mix were used in a second PCR of roughly 7 to 12 cycles. Unique molecular identifiers of 12 random nucleotides labeled each cDNA. The yield of each sample was at least 2.5 million CDR3-containing paired-end reads. A single record per CDR3 protein comes from TCRdb applying MiXCR to the 5' RACE reads. The sample has roughly 570,000 distinct CDR3 sequences, approximately 30% seen once; the top ten hold less than 20%. Collection of roughly 10 milliliters of peripheral blood was performed for each donor. This CDR3 is 13 amino acids long. Trimming pared 2 bases from V and 6 bases from J, leaving 8 bases between. Germline loops: CDR1 MNHEY, CDR2 SVGAGI.

This sequence joins TRBV6-5 and TRBJ1-5, with TRBD1 as a possible D gene (6 bases). The sequence derives from a woman in her seventies in good health. What was sequenced was blood. CDR3 sequence reads: CASSYRGGQPQHF. The CDR3 DNA reads TGTGCCAGCAGTTACAGGGGGGGTCAGCCCCAGCATTTT.